The 21 T cell receptor beta chains below come from one sample, sequenced in a study of response to subunit inactivated influenza vaccine. TCRdb processed the RT-PCR reads anew with MiXCR; each CDR3 protein has one entry. The table has 500,000 to 600,000 distinct CDR3 sequences, about 12% seen once. The starting material was PBMCs from blood, obtained on the day of vaccination. Receptors were obtained from a man aged 45 to 65 who received an inactivated influenza vaccine.

This clonotype was detected only once. The V and J genes are TRBV7-2 and TRBJ2-1, with D perhaps matching TRBD1 (6 bases). Looked up from germline, CDR1 is SGHTA and CDR2 is FQGNSA. Trimming took 8 bases from V and 0 from J, leaving 11 bases between them. There are 14 residues in the CDR3. In nucleotides, the CDR3 is TGTGCCAGCCGAAACAGGGACTCCTACAATGAGCAGTTCTTC. Translated, it gives CASRNRDSYNEQFF.

This clonotype appeared a few times. The chain recombines TRBV20-1 with TRBJ2-3, with D perhaps being TRBD1 or TRBD2 (5 bases each). Germline CDR1 DFQATT, CDR2 SNEGSKA (reference sequence). Trimming cost V 3 bases and J 1 base, with 8 bases left between them. This CDR3 region has 13 residues. This CDR3 is CSASWDRTDTQYF. DNA of the CDR3: TGCAGTGCTAGTTGGGACCGCACAGATACGCAGTATTTT.

The rearrangement uses TRBV6-1 and TRBJ2-3; 9 bases are a match to TRBD2. The CDR3 consists of 15 residues. The ends lost 4 bases at V and 0 bases at J; junction bases unmatched: 2. Germline V gives CDR1 MNHNS, CDR2 SASEGT. The CDR3 DNA is TGTGCCAGCAGTGTAACTAGCGGGAGCACAGATACGCAGTATTTT. Translation: CASSVTSGSTDTQYF.

This clonotype has only a few counts. J is TRBJ2-7 and V is TRBV6-5; D might be TRBD2 (6 bases). V lost 0 bases to trimming and J lost 0 bases, with 9 bases between them. Germline CDR1 is MNHEY and CDR2 is SVGAGI. The CDR3 length is 15 residues. Here the CDR3 reads CASSYSGGVSYEQYF. CDR3 bases: TGTGCCAGCAGTTACTCGGGCGGGGTCTCCTACGAGCAGTACTTC.

The rearrangement joins TRBV6-2 or TRBV6-3 to TRBJ2-2; D is unclear. Trimming removed 1 base at V and 6 bases at J, with 6 bases between. CDR3 length equals 13 residues. Germline CDR1 and CDR2: MNHEY and SVGEGT. CDR3 DNA sequence: TGTGCCAGCAGTTACTTCGCCTCCGGGGAGCTGTTTTTT. Encoded protein: CASSYFASGELFF.

The J gene is TRBJ2-1, the V gene TRBV19, with TRBD1 matching 8 bases. Germline V CDR1 and CDR2: LNHDA, SQIVND (reference sequence). With V trimmed by 4 bases and J by 5 bases, 4 bases remained unmatched. The CDR3 is 14 amino acids. CDR3 protein: CASSKGQENNEQFF. In DNA form, the CDR3 reads TGTGCCAGTAGTAAGGGACAGGAGAACAATGAGCAGTTCTTC.

As regards this clonotype: At one of its ends the junction is not consistent with the germline gene, which may arise from a read error. This chain connects TRBV2 to TRBJ2-5; D not certain. CDR1 and CDR2 from the germline V gene are SNHLY and FYNNEI. CDR3 length equals 14 residues. For the CDR3, the DNA is TGTTCCAGCAGTGCCGAACAGACACAAGAGACCCAGTACTTC. This translates into CSSSAEQTQETQYF. Drawing the rest from reference TRBV2 and TRBJ2-5, the complete variable domain is EPEVTQTPSHQVTQMGQEVILRCVPISNHLYFYWYRQILGQKVEFLVSFYNNEISEKSEIFDDQFSVERPDGSNFTLKIRSTKLEDSAMYFCSSSAEQTQETQYFGPGTRLLVL.

The rearrangement uses TRBV12-3 or TRBV12-4 and TRBJ1-2; no definite D call. Trimming shortened V by 5 bases and J by 5 bases, and 6 bases separated the two germline ends. This CDR3 contains 11 residues. Written as DNA, the CDR3 is TGTGCCAGCAGTCGGAGGTATGGCTACACCTTC. Translation gives CASSRRYGYTF.

This clonotype was seen more than once but under ten times. The chain combines TRBV5-1 with TRBJ1-4; 7 bases agree with TRBD1. This CDR3 is 16 amino acids long. The germline V gene encodes CDR1 SGHRS and CDR2 YFSETQ. With 3 bases clipped from V and 0 bases from J, the junction kept 5 bases outside the gene matches. The CDR3 DNA reads TGCGCCAGCAGCTGGACAGGTACCGCAACTAATGAAAAACTGTTTTTT. Residues: CASSWTGTATNEKLFF. The variable domain in full, with the rest retrieved from reference TRBV5-1 and TRBJ1-4, is KAGVTQTPRYLIKTRGQQVTLSCSPISGHRSVSWYQQTPGQGLQFLFEYFSETQRNKGNFPGRFSGRQFSNSRSEMNVSTLELGDSALYLCASSWTGTATNEKLFFGSGTQLSVL.

This clonotype has more than one count but fewer than ten. This rearrangement joins TRBV7-2 to TRBJ2-3; D is unclear. Trimming cost V 5 bases and J 5 bases, with 8 bases left between them. From germline, CDR1 is SGHTA and CDR2 FQGNSA. CDR3 size: 12 residues. The CDR3 nucleotides are TGTGCCAGCAGCCCAGATGGAGATACGCAGTATTTT. Protein sequence: CASSPDGDTQYF.

This clonotype was counted a few times. The chain carries TRBV4-1 and TRBJ2-5; D unclear. The germline CDR1 and CDR2 sequences are MGHRA and YSYEKL. The V end was cut by 4 bases, the J end by 1 base, with 10 bases between. The CDR3 extends over 14 amino acids. The CDR3 region is CASSLVTRQETQYF. The CDR3 coding sequence is TGCGCCAGCAGCCTTGTGACCCGCCAAGAGACCCAGTACTTC.

This clonotype was counted between two and nine times. J is TRBJ1-4 and V is TRBV11-2; D uncertain. The germline CDR1 and CDR2 sequences are SGHAT and FQNNGV. Trimming removed 1 base from V and 6 bases from J, with 12 bases in between. CDR3 length: 15 residues. The CDR3 reads CASSLGTGNYEKLFF. The CDR3, as DNA: TGTGCCAGCAGCTTAGGTACCGGCAATTATGAAAAACTGTTTTTT.

This clonotype showed up just a few times. The chain joins TRBV12-3 or TRBV12-4 to TRBJ2-7, with D tentatively TRBD2 (5 bases). The CDR3 totals 14 residues. V was cut by 4 bases and J by 6 bases, with 16 bases left in between. The CDR3, as DNA: TGTGCCAGCAGTTATCTTGAGGCCCGGGGCGAGCAGTACTTC. Translating it yields CASSYLEARGEQYF.

This clonotype occurred a few times. The chain joins TRBV28 to TRBJ2-7; possible D gene TRBD1, 5 bases. Trimming left V 1 base short and J 0 bases short, with 16 bases between. The CDR3 consists of 17 residues. CDR1 MDHEN and CDR2 SYDVKM come from the germline V gene. CDR3 DNA sequence: TGTGCCAGCAGTTTATCTCGAGCCAGGGCAAACTCCTACGAGCAGTACTTC. Protein sequence: CASSLSRARANSYEQYF. The full variable domain, in which reference TRBV28 and TRBJ2-7 provide the parts outside the CDR3, is DVKVTQSSRYLVKRTGEKVFLECVQDMDHENMFWYRQDPGLGLRLIYFSYDVKMKEKGDIPEGYSVSREKKERFSLILESASTNQTSMYLCASSLSRARANSYEQYFGPGTRLTVT.

This clonotype has just a few counts. The chain couples TRBV20-1 to TRBJ2-5, with 7 positions matching TRBD2. Germline assignment: CDR1 DFQATT and CDR2 SNEGSKA (reference sequence). The junction had 8 bases not matched to a gene; V was cut back by 5 bases and J by 2 bases. The CDR3 extends over 14 amino acids. CDR3 coding DNA: TGCAGTGCTGGGATGGGGGGGATACAAGAGACCCAGTACTTC. Residues: CSAGMGGIQETQYF.

The rearrangement uses TRBV20-1 and TRBJ2-6, with D hard to call. CDR3 length: 15 amino acids. V gave up 0 bases and J gave up 0 bases, with 6 bases separating them. Germline values: CDR1 DFQATT, CDR2 SNEGSKA (reference sequence). The CDR3 loop is CSARDRVSGANVLTF. The DNA for the CDR3 is TGCAGTGCTAGAGATAGAGTCTCTGGGGCCAACGTCCTGACTTTC.

This clonotype has just a few counts. CDR3 in DNA: TGTGCCAGCTCAACCACGACAGGGTTTTTTGGCTACACCTTC. Translation gives CASSTTTGFFGYTF. The chain combines TRBV18 with TRBJ1-2, with TRBD1 identical over 7 bases. Germline V lookup: CDR1 KGHSH, CDR2 LQKENI. The CDR3 loop spans 14 amino acids. The V and J ends lost 5 bases and 7 bases, in that order; junction bases with no gene match: 10.

About this clonotype itself: One junction end disagrees with the germline gene, perhaps due to a read error. The chain couples TRBV6-6 to TRBJ2-1; D possibly corresponds to TRBD1 (5 bases). This CDR3 comprises 12 residues. Germline assignment: CDR1 MNHNY and CDR2 SVGAGI (reference sequence). CDR3 sequence: CASSYVGQEPFF. The CDR3, as DNA: TGTGCCAGCAGTTACGTAGGACAAGAGCCGTTCTTC.

This chain joins TRBV20-1 and TRBJ1-4; D call uncertain. Trimming removed 5 bases from V and 3 bases from J, with 7 bases in between. Germline V gene sequence: CDR1 DFQATT, CDR2 SNEGSKA (reference sequence). The length of the CDR3 is 12 residues. CDR3 protein: CSARRANEKLFF. CDR3 coding DNA: TGCAGTGCTCGAAGGGCTAATGAAAAACTGTTTTTT.

Only a few counts were recorded for this clonotype. The V gene is TRBV29-1, the J gene TRBJ2-1; D is unclear. CDR3 size: 15 residues. Trimming took off 3 bases at V and 8 bases at J, with 20 bases between the two ends. Per germline, CDR1 SQVTM and CDR2 ANQGSEA. CDR3 in amino acids: CSVDFSTDPSDEQFF. As DNA, the CDR3 is TGCAGCGTTGATTTTAGTACAGACCCCTCGGATGAGCAGTTCTTC.

This clonotype was counted only a few times. This rearrangement joins TRBV6-1 to TRBJ1-5; D is undetermined. The germline V and J ends were trimmed by 5 bases and 2 bases, with 16 bases remaining between them. The germline V gene encodes CDR1 MNHNS and CDR2 SASEGT. CDR3 length: 16 residues. CDR3 nucleotides: TGTGCCAGCAGTCCCGGACGTACCTGGGGCAATCAGCCCCAGCATTTT. Protein product: CASSPGRTWGNQPQHF.